This T cell receptor (beta chain) was obtained from a study of blood T cell repertoires in COVID-19. Background on the study: The origin of the acute and convalescent COVID-19 samples was the United States, Italy and Spain. T cells, B-cell-depleted T cells, or PBMCs provided the cDNA or gDNA that served as material.

Clones were sequenced by immunoSEQ multiplex PCR, and TCRdb holds only the in-frame ones, with some missing. This sample has 100,000 to 150,000 clones; 70% to 85% occur once, and the top ten carry over 9%. The CDR3 loop spans 12 amino acids. V gave up 6 bases and J gave up 6 bases; unmatched junction bases: 6. Germline V lookup: CDR1 SQVTM, CDR2 ANQGSEA. The V call is TRBV29-1, the J call TRBJ2-3; 7 bases fit TRBD1. Sequencing was carried out using peripheral blood. The TCR originated in a woman aged 55 to 70 with acute or convalescent COVID-19. The CDR3 DNA sequence: TGCAGCGTGGAAAAGGGGGCGGATACGCAGTATTTT. Protein product: CSVEKGADTQYF.